Shown below are 22 T cell receptor beta chains from a single sample sequenced in a study of control samples from healthy donors and cancer patients. Assay: immunoSEQ multiplex PCR; the TCRdb copy retains only in-frame clones and omits some. The sample shows over 150,000 clones, approximately 91% of them seen only once. The specimen was blood. Receptors originate from a woman between 40 and 50 years old in good health.

This clone has just one count. V is TRBV7-9 and J is TRBJ1-2, with a weak D call TRBD1 (5 bases). CDR3 length equals 15 residues. Germline V gene data show CDR1 as SEHNR and CDR2 as FQNEAQ (reference sequence). V shed 0 bases and J shed 0 bases, with 8 bases lying between them. The CDR3 here is CASSLAGAANYGYTF. The CDR3, as DNA: TGTGCCAGCAGCTTAGCCGGGGCAGCTAACTATGGCTACACCTTC. Complete variable domain (other parts from reference TRBV7-9 and TRBJ1-2): DTGVSQNPRHKITKRGQNVTFRCDPISEHNRLYWYRQTLGQGPEFLTYFQNEAQLEKSRLLSDRFSAERPKGSFSTLEIQRTEQGDSAMYLCASSLAGAANYGYTFGSGTRLTVV.

This chain joins TRBV13 and TRBJ1-5; D is possibly TRBD1 (5 bases). Germline lookup yields CDR1 PRHDT and CDR2 FYEKMQ (reference sequence). This CDR3 is built from 14 residues. V was shortened by 5 bases and J by 0 bases, with 8 bases between the two germline ends. The CDR3 sequence is CASSRGVSNQPQHF. The CDR3 DNA sequence: TGTGCCAGCAGCCGAGGGGTTAGCAATCAGCCCCAGCATTTT.

J is TRBJ1-2 and V is TRBV12-3 or TRBV12-4; D may be TRBD1 (6 bases). V lost 6 bases to trimming and J lost 2 bases, with 10 bases between them. This CDR3 comprises 13 residues. In DNA form, the CDR3 reads TGTGCCAGCAGAGAGGGGGGAAACTATGGCTACACCTTC. Translated, it gives CASREGGNYGYTF.

V and J are TRBV7-6 and TRBJ2-5; D not certain. Germline V lookup: CDR1 SGHVS, CDR2 FNYEAQ. The CDR3 totals 14 residues. Trimming removed 3 bases from V and 1 base from J, with 9 bases in between. CDR3 bases: TGTGCCAGCAGCTTGACCTGGCCCCAAGAGACCCAGTACTTC. This gives the protein CASSLTWPQETQYF.

The V call is TRBV19, the J call TRBJ1-5; D unclear. The CDR3 totals 14 residues. The V end lost 5 bases, the J end lost 4 bases, and 12 bases lay between the germline ends. Germline CDR1 reads LNHDA; CDR2 reads SQIVND (reference sequence). The CDR3 DNA sequence: TGTGCCAGTAGTCTGACGGGCCCGAATCAGCCCCAGCATTTT. Protein sequence: CASSLTGPNQPQHF.

This clone appeared a single time. This chain joins TRBV6-6 and TRBJ1-2; D is uncertain. The CDR3 has 13 residues. CDR1 and CDR2 (germline): MNHNY, SVGAGI (reference sequence). V was pared by 6 bases and J by 4 bases, with 12 bases between. CDR3 nucleotides: TGTGCCAGCAGCCCGACGAATCCCTATGGCTACACCTTC. This encodes CASSPTNPYGYTF.

This rearrangement joins TRBV5-4 to TRBJ2-2, with 9 bases identical to TRBD2. CDR1 is SGHNT and CDR2 is YYREEE in the germline V gene (reference sequence). This CDR3 is 16 amino acids long. V was clipped by 4 bases and J by 2 bases; unmatched bases: 6. CDR3 in DNA: TGTGCCAGCAGCCCTGGACTAGCGCCTAACACCGGGGAGCTGTTTTTT. Translation: CASSPGLAPNTGELFF.

Of note for this clone: The same CDR3 arises from other DNA sequences in this sample as well. V usage is TRBV18 and J usage is TRBJ1-3, with 8 positions matching TRBD1. Germline V gene sequence: CDR1 KGHSH, CDR2 LQKENI. After removal of 5 bases from V and 0 bases from J, the junction contained 6 bases not matched to a gene. This CDR3 spans 16 amino acids. The CDR3: CASSVGTGLSGNTIYF. The CDR3 DNA reads as TGTGCCAGCTCAGTCGGGACAGGCCTCTCTGGAAACACCATATATTTT.

This chain connects TRBV4-1 to TRBJ1-4; D uncertain. CDR3 length: 14 residues. Looked up from germline, CDR1 is MGHRA and CDR2 is YSYEKL. The V end lost 3 bases, the J end lost 2 bases, and 7 bases lay between the germline ends. The CDR3 DNA sequence: TGCGCCAGCAGCCAGGACGGCACTAATGAAAAACTGTTTTTT. This sequence encodes CASSQDGTNEKLFF.

The gene calls are TRBV6-1 and TRBJ1-2; D is uncertain. The CDR3 has 16 residues. V lost 0 bases to trimming and J lost 3 bases, with 14 bases between them. Germline V gene lookup returns CDR1 MNHNS and CDR2 SASEGT. CDR3 protein: CASSEAVKVRDYGYTF. The CDR3 DNA reads TGTGCCAGCAGTGAAGCGGTAAAGGTCCGTGACTATGGCTACACCTTC.

This rearrangement joins TRBV12-3 or TRBV12-4 to TRBJ1-2; D is perhaps TRBD1 (6 bases). The CDR3 is 13 amino acids. Deletions cut 5 bases from V and 8 bases from J, with 15 bases between. The chain's CDR3 is CASSDRNQGGYTF. In DNA, the CDR3 is TGTGCCAGCAGTGACAGGAACCAGGGGGGCTACACCTTC.

This clone was seen a single time. The chain has TRBV19 and TRBJ1-4, with D perhaps TRBD1 (5 bases). The CDR3 contains 14 residues. Germline V lookup: CDR1 LNHDA, CDR2 SQIVND (reference sequence). Trimming cost V 3 bases and J 4 bases, with 9 bases left between them. In DNA form, the CDR3 reads TGTGCCAGTAGTATGAAAGACAGTAATGAAAAACTGTTTTTT. Protein sequence: CASSMKDSNEKLFF.

This chain uses TRBV2 with TRBJ2-1, with 11 bases that match TRBD2. Germline V gene sequence: CDR1 SNHLY, CDR2 FYNNEI. V lost 2 bases, J lost 16 bases, and 7 bases stayed unmatched. This CDR3 is 13 amino acids long. The DNA for the CDR3 is TGTGCCAGCAGTGAAACTAGCGGGGGCCCGACCTTCTTC. Translating it yields CASSETSGGPTFF.

The chain recombines TRBV10-2 with TRBJ2-7; no definite D call. The V gene lost 3 bases and the J gene lost 4 bases, with 4 bases spanning the gap. CDR3 length: 11 residues. Per germline, CDR1 WSHSY and CDR2 SAAADI. DNA of the CDR3: TGCGCCAGCAGTGAAGCGTACGAGCAGTACTTC. It specifies CASSEAYEQYF.

V usage is TRBV5-4 and J usage is TRBJ1-1; D is ambiguous. With 0 bases removed from V and 4 bases from J, the gap between germline ends came to 16 bases. The CDR3 totals 16 residues. In germline, CDR1 is SGHNT, CDR2 YYREEE (reference sequence). CDR3 sequence: CASSLASLKAATEAFF. As DNA, the CDR3 is TGTGCCAGCAGCTTGGCCTCGTTGAAGGCAGCCACTGAAGCTTTCTTT.

The rearrangement links TRBV7-2 to TRBJ1-2; 8 bases are shared with TRBD1. The CDR3 is 14 amino acids. Trimming cost V 1 base and J 6 bases; bases outside gene matches: 4. The germline V gene has CDR1 SGHTA and CDR2 FQGNSA. CDR3 DNA sequence: TGTGCCAGCAGCTTAGTTTCAGGGGGCCATGGCTACACCTTC. Translating gives CASSLVSGGHGYTF. The full variable domain, its missing parts supplied by reference TRBV7-2 and TRBJ1-2, is GAGVSQSPSNKVTEKGKDVELRCDPISGHTALYWYRQSLGQGLEFLIYFQGNSAPDKSGLPSDRFSAERTGGSVSTLTIQRTQQEDSAVYLCASSLVSGGHGYTFGSGTRLTVV.

The chain employs TRBV5-6 and TRBJ1-2; D gene unclear. The V gene lost 0 bases and the J gene lost 6 bases, with 12 bases spanning the gap. Germline CDR1 and CDR2: SGHDT and YYEEEE. This CDR3 spans 14 amino acids. The CDR3 loop is CASSLDPASDGYTF. CDR3 nucleotides: TGTGCCAGCAGCTTGGACCCGGCATCTGATGGCTACACCTTC.

This clone occurred a few times. V usage is TRBV7-8 and J usage is TRBJ2-7; either TRBD1 or TRBD2 may fit D (6 bases each). Germline CDR1 is SGHVS and CDR2 is FQNEAQ. The V end was cut by 5 bases, the J end by 1 base, with 18 bases between. This CDR3 comprises 16 residues. The CDR3 sequence: CASSPGGRVISYEQYF. CDR3 in DNA: TGTGCCAGCAGCCCCGGGGGCCGGGTCATATCCTACGAGCAGTACTTC. The variable domain in full, with the rest retrieved from reference TRBV7-8 and TRBJ2-7, is GAGVSQSPRYKVAKRGQDVALRCDPISGHVSLFWYQQALGQGPEFLTYFQNEAQLDKSGLPSDRFFAERPEGSVSTLKIQRTQQEDSAVYLCASSPGGRVISYEQYFGPGTRLTVT.

This clone appeared a few times. V is TRBV27 and J is TRBJ2-1, with 12 positions matching TRBD1. CDR1 and CDR2 (germline): MNHEY, SMNVEV (reference sequence). V lost 3 bases and J lost 2; bases outside the gene matches: 2. The CDR3 is 16 amino acids. The CDR3 here is CASSFGTGGAYNEQFF. The CDR3 bases are TGTGCCAGCAGTTTCGGGACAGGGGGCGCCTACAATGAGCAGTTCTTC.

The chain has TRBV3-1 (or the pseudogene TRBV3-2) and TRBJ1-1; D is unclear. The CDR3 has 13 residues. Germline V gene lookup returns CDR1 LGHDT and CDR2 YNNKEL (reference sequence). Trimming stripped 2 bases from V and 0 bases from J, with 4 bases between. In nucleotides, the CDR3 is TGTGCCAGCAGCCAAAGAATGAACACTGAAGCTTTCTTT. It codes for CASSQRMNTEAFF.

V gene TRBV13 combines with J gene TRBJ2-2, with 7 nucleotides matching TRBD2. The V gene end was trimmed by 3 bases and the J gene end by 6 bases; junction bases not matched to a gene: 4. This CDR3 comprises 14 residues. The V gene's germline CDR1 is PRHDT and CDR2 FYEKMQ (reference sequence). The CDR3 sequence: CASSLEGRAGELFF. The DNA of the CDR3 is TGTGCCAGCAGCTTGGAAGGGAGGGCCGGGGAGCTGTTTTTT.

CDR3 sequence reads: CSASLVAGDMGTQYF. The DNA for the CDR3 is TGCAGTGCTAGTTTAGTGGCGGGGGATATGGGGACCCAGTACTTC. The chain is built from TRBV20-1 and TRBJ2-5, with 7 bases identical to TRBD2. Unmatched junction bases numbered 14, after V lost 3 bases and J lost 7 bases. This CDR3 contains 15 residues. Germline V lookup: CDR1 DFQATT, CDR2 SNEGSKA (reference sequence).